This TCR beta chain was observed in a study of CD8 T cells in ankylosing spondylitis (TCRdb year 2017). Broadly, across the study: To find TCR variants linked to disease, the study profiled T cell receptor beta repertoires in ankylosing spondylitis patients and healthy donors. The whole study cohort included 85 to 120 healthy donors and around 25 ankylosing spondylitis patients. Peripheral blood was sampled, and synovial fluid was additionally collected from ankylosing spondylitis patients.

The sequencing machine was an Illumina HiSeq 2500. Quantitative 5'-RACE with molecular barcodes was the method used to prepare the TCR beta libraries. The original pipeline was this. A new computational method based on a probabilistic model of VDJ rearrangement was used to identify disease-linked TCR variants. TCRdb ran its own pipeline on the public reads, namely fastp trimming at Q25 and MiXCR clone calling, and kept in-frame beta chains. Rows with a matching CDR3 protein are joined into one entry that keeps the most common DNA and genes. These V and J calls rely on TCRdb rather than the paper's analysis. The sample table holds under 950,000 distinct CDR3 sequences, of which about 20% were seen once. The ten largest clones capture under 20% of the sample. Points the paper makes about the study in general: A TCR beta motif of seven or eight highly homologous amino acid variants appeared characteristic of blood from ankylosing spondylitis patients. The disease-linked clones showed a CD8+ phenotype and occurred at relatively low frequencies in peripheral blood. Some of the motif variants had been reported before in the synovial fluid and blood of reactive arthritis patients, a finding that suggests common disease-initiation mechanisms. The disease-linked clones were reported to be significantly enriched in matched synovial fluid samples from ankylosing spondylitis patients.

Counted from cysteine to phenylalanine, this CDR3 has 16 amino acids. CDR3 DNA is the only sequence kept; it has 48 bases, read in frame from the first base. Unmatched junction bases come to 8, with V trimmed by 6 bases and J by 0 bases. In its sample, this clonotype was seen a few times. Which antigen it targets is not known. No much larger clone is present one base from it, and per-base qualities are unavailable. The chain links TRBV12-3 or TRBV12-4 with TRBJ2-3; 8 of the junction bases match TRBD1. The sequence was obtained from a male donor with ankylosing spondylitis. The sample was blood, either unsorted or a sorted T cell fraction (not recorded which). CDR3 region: CASSRGGQGSTDTQYF. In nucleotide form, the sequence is TGTGCCAGCAGCCGAGGCGGACAGGGAAGCACAGATACGCAGTATTTT.